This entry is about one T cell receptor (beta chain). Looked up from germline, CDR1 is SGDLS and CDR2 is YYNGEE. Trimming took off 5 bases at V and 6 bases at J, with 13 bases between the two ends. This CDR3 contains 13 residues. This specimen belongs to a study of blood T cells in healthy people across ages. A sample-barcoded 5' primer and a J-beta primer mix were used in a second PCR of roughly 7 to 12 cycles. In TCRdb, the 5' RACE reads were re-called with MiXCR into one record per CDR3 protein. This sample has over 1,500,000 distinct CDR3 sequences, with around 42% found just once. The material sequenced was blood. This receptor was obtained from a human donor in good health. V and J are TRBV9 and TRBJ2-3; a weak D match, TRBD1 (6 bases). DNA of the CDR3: TGTGCCAGCAGTGTTGGGGGCCCCGATACGCAGTATTTT. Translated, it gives CASSVGGPDTQYF.